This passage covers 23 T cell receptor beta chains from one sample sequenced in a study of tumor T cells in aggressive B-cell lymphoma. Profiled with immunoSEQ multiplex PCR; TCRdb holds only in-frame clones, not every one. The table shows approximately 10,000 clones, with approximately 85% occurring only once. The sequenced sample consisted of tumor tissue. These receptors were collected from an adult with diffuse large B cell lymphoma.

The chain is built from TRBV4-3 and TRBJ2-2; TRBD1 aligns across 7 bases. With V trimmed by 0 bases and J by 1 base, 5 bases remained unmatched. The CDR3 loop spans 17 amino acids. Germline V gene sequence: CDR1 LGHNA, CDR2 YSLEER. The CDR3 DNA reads TGCGCCAGCAGCCAAGATCCGGCAGGGGGGAACACCGGGGAGCTGTTTTTT. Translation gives CASSQDPAGGNTGELFF.

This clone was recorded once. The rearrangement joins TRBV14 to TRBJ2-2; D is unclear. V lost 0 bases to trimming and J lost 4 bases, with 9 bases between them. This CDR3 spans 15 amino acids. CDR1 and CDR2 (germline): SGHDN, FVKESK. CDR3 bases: TGTGCCAGCAGCCAAGACTCCTCACTCACCGGGGAGCTGTTTTTT. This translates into CASSQDSSLTGELFF.

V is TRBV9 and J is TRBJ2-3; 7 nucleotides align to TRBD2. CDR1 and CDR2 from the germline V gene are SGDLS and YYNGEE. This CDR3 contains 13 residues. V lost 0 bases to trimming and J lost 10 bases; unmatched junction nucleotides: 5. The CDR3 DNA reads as TGTGCCAGCAGCGTAGGGGGGAGGGTTCCGCAGTATTTT. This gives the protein CASSVGGRVPQYF.

CDR3 DNA: TGTGCCAGCAGTCTCCTCCCAGACAGCCTTAACTATGGCTACACCTTC. Residues: CASSLLPDSLNYGYTF. V and J are TRBV27 and TRBJ1-2; TRBD1 is a possible D gene (5 bases). Per the germline V gene, CDR1 is MNHEY and CDR2 is SMNVEV (reference sequence). V lost 5 bases to trimming and J lost 1 base, with 17 bases between them. The CDR3 runs 16 residues.

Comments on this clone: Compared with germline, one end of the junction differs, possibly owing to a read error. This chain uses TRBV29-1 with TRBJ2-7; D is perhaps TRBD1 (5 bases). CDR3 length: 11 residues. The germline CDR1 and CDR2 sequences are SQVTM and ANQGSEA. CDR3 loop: CSVKEKGEQYF. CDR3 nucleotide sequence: TGCAGCGTTAAAGAAAAGGGGGAGCAGTACTTC.

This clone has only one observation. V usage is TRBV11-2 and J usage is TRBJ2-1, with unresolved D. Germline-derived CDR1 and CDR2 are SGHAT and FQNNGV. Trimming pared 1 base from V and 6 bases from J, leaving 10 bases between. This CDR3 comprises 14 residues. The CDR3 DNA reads TGTGCCAGCAGCTTAGTGTATGGCGGCAATGAGCAGTTCTTC. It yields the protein CASSLVYGGNEQFF.

CDR3 coding DNA: TGTGCCATCAGTGACCAGGGGAGCACAGATACGCAGTATTTT. It codes for CAISDQGSTDTQYF. The V and J genes are TRBV10-3 and TRBJ2-3; D is possibly TRBD1 (6 bases). Trimming took 3 bases from V and 0 from J, leaving 7 bases between them. The CDR3 length is 14 residues. Germline V gene lookup returns CDR1 ENHRY and CDR2 SYGVKD.

The chain's CDR3 is CASSPRGREDGYTF. Here the CDR3 DNA reads TGTGCCAGCAGCCCCAGGGGGCGAGAGGATGGCTACACCTTC. This chain links TRBV7-9 with TRBJ1-2; the match to TRBD1 covers 8 bases. Germline trimming cut 5 bases from V and 6 bases from J; bases unmatched to any gene: 8. This CDR3 has 14 residues. Germline CDR1 and CDR2: SEHNR and FQNEAQ (reference sequence).

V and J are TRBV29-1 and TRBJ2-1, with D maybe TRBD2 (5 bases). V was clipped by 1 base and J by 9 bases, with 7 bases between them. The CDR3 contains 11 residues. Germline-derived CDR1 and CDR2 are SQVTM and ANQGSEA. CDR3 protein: CSVEGTPEQFF. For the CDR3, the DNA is TGCAGCGTTGAAGGGACTCCTGAGCAGTTCTTC.

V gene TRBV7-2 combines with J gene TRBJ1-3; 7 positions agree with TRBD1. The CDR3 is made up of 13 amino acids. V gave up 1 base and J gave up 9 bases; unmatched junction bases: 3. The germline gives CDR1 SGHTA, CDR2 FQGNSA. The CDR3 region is CASSLEQGRTIYF. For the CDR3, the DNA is TGTGCCAGCAGCTTAGAACAGGGGCGCACCATATATTTT.

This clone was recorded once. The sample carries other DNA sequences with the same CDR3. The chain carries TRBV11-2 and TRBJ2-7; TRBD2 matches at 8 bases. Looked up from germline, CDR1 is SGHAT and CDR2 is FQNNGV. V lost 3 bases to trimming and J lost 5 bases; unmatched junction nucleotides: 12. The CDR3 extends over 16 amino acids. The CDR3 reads CASSLTSGSSLHEQYF. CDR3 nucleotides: TGTGCCAGCAGCTTGACCAGCGGGAGCTCGTTGCACGAGCAGTACTTC. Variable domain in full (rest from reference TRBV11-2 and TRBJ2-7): EAGVAQSPRYKIIEKRQSVAFWCNPISGHATLYWYQQILGQGPKLLIQFQNNGVVDDSQLPKDRFSAERLKGVDSTLKIQPAKLEDSAVYLCASSLTSGSSLHEQYFGPGTRLTVT.

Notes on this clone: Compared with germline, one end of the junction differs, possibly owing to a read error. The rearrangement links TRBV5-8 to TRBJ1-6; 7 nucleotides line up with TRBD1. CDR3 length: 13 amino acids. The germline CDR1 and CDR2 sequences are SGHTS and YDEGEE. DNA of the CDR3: TGTGCCAGCAGTATGGGTCCCGGACAGGATTCTTACTTT. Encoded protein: CASSMGPGQDSYF.

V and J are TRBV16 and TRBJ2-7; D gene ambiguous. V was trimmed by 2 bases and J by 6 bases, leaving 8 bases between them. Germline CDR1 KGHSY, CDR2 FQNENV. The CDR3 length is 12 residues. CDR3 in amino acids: CASSQGPSEQYF. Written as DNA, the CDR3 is TGTGCCAGCAGCCAAGGGCCGTCCGAGCAGTACTTC.

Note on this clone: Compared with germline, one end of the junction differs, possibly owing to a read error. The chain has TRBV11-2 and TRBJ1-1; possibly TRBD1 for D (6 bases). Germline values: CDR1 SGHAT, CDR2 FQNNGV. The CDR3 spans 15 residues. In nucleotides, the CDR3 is TGTGCCAGCAGCGCGGTGGGGGGGGCAAGAACTGAAACTTTCTTT. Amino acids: CASSAVGGARTETFF.

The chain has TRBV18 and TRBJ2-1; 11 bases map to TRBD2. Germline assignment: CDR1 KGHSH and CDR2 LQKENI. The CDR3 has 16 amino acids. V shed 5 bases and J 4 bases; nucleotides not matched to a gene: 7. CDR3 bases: TGTGCCAGCTCATCACAGACTAGCGGGACTTACAATGAGCAGTTCTTC. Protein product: CASSSQTSGTYNEQFF. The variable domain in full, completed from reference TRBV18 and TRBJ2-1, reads NAGVMQNPRHLVRRRGQEARLRCSPMKGHSHVYWYRQLPEEGLKFMVYLQKENIIDESGMPKERFSAEFPKEGPSILRIQQVVRGDSAAYFCASSSQTSGTYNEQFFGPGTRLTVL.

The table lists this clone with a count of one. CDR3 bases: TGTGCCAGCAGCGCCGGACCCAGGGGGGATAATTCCGACACCATATATTTT. Translated, it gives CASSAGPRGDNSDTIYF. The rearrangement links TRBV5-6 to TRBJ1-3; 7 bases map to TRBD1. Germline V gene lookup returns CDR1 SGHDT and CDR2 YYEEEE. The CDR3 is 17 residues long. The V and J ends lost 4 bases and 8 bases, in that order; junction bases with no gene match: 18.

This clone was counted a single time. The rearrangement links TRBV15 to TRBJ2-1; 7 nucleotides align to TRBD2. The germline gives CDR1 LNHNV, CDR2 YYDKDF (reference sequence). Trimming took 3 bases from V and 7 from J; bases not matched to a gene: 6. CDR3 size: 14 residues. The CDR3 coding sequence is TGTGCCACCAGCAGGACTAGCCCCGGGAATGAGCAGTTCTTC. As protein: CATSRTSPGNEQFF. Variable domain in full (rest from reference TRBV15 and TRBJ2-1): DAMVIQNPRYQVTQFGKPVTLSCSQTLNHNVMYWYQQKSSQAPKLLFHYYDKDFNNEADTPDNFQSRRPNTSFCFLDIRSPGLGDTAMYLCATSRTSPGNEQFFGPGTRLTVL.

The CDR3 sequence: CASSLGQLSYEQYF. In DNA, the CDR3 is TGCGCCAGCAGCTTGGGGCAGTTATCCTACGAGCAGTACTTC. The rearrangement links TRBV5-1 to TRBJ2-7, with D hard to call. V was pared by 0 bases and J by 1 base, with 8 bases between. The CDR3 consists of 14 residues. Germline values: CDR1 SGHRS, CDR2 YFSETQ.

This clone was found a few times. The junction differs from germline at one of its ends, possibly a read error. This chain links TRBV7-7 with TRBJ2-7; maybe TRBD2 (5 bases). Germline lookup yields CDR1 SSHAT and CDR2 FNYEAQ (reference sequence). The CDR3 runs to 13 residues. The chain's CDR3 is CASSLVRGHEQYF. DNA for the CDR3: TGTGCTAGCAGCTTAGTACGGGGTCACGAGCAGTACTTC.

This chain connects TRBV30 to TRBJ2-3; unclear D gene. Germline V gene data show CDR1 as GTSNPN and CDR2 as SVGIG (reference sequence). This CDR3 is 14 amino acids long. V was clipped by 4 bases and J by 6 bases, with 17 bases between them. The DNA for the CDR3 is TGTGCCTGGAACTCAGGTCAGGCCGGTGATACGCAGTATTTT. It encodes CAWNSGQAGDTQYF.

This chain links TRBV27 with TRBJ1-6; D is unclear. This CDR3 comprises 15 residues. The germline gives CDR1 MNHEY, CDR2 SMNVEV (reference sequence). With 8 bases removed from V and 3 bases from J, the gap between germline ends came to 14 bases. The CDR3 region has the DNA TGTGCCAGCCGAGGAGTCCAAAACTATAATTCACCCCTCCACTTT. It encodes CASRGVQNYNSPLHF.

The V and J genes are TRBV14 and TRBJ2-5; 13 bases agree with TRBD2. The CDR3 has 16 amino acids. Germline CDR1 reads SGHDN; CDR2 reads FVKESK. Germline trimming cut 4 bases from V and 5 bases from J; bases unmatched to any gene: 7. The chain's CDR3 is CASSRRLAGGGETQYF. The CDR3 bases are TGTGCCAGCAGCCGAAGACTAGCGGGAGGCGGGGAGACCCAGTACTTC.

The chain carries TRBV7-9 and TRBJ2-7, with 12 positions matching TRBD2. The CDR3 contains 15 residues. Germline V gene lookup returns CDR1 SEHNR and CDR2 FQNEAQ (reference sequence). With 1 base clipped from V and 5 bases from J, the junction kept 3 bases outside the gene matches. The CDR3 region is CASSLEGLAGNEQYF. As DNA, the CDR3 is TGTGCCAGCAGCTTAGAAGGACTAGCGGGAAACGAGCAGTACTTC.